This T cell receptor (beta chain) is from a study of control samples from healthy donors and cancer patients (dated by TCRdb to about 2020). As encoded in the germline V gene, CDR1 is SGHNT while CDR2 is YENEEA. Including cysteine and phenylalanine, the CDR3 has 16 amino acids. Only CDR3 DNA remains: 48 bases, in frame from the first base. Deletion took 4 bases off V and 2 bases off J, with a span of 12 bases between the germline ends. In regard to this clone: There is no known antigen for this receptor. Base qualities are not provided; no much larger clone lies one nucleotide away.

Library prep was done by the immunoSEQ multiplex PCR assay. Entries here come from immuneACCESS through TCRdb and include only in-frame sequences with V and J called. Some clones fail to appear in such tables; in the studies checked, an unresolved V gene covers under half of the shortfall, and the cause of the remainder is unknown. This sample comprises some 120,000 clones, 75% to 95% of them detected only once. The ten biggest clones cover roughly 2.5% of the sample. The sequenced sample was blood. The rearrangement combines TRBV11-3 with TRBJ1-6, with the D gene not clear enough to name. This TCR came from a man aged 18 to 35 in good health. At the DNA level, the sequence is TGTGCCAGCAGCTACGGGTCGTCGACCTATAATTCACCCCTCCACTTT. Translated, it gives CASSYGSSTYNSPLHF.